This TCR beta chain appears in the sequencing data of a study of blood T cell repertoires in COVID-19. Study in general: Both acute and convalescent COVID-19 samples were obtained from the United States, Italy and Spain. PBMCs, B-cell-depleted T cells, or T cells were the source of the cDNA or gDNA that made up the material.

In the original processing: How many nucleated cells were present was estimated from reference gene primer amplification. Clones were sequenced by immunoSEQ multiplex PCR, and TCRdb holds only the in-frame ones, with some missing. V and J calls and clone size are those listed in that table; D and trimming were worked out from the DNA. The sample includes around 250,000 clones, 84% of them seen just once. CDR1 PRHDT and CDR2 FYEKMQ come from the germline V gene (reference sequence). V lost 4 bases and J lost 2, with 17 bases in between. This CDR3 has 17 residues. This TCR came from a human donor in a cohort sampled during active COVID-19. V usage is TRBV13 and J usage is TRBJ1-4; D possibly corresponds to TRBD1 (5 bases). Sequenced sample: peripheral blood. The CDR3 loop reads CASSSSQAGGTNEKLFF. CDR3 in DNA: TGTGCCAGCAGCTCGTCCCAGGCGGGGGGGACTAATGAAAAACTGTTTTTT.